This T cell receptor beta chain was documented in a study of blood T cell repertoires in COVID-19. Profiling relied on immunoSEQ multiplex PCR, and the TCRdb table lists in-frame clones only, not all of them. The sample shows about 260,000 clones, roughly four fifths of them seen only once. The CDR3 sequence is 16 residues long. Per the germline V gene, CDR1 is SGHTA and CDR2 is FQGTGA. Trimming stripped 2 bases from V and 1 base from J, with 9 bases between. The chain uses TRBV7-3 and TRBJ2-6; D is unclear. The receptor's source is a woman aged 45-59 years who had recovered from COVID-19. Sequenced material: peripheral blood. The CDR3 protein is CASSLGGPSGANVLTF. The CDR3 DNA follows: TGTGCCAGCAGCTTAGGTGGCCCATCTGGGGCCAACGTCCTGACTTTC.